These 8 T cell receptor beta chains came from one sample sequenced in a study of blood T cell repertoires in COVID-19. The data were produced by immunoSEQ multiplex PCR, yet TCRdb's version contains in-frame clones alone and is incomplete. The data show over 250,000 clones, about nine tenths seen once. The sample comprised peripheral blood. The receptor set was obtained from a man aged 50 to 59 with acute or convalescent COVID-19.

The CDR3 nucleotides read TGTGCCAGCAGCTTCAGTTTCGTCGCAACCCAGTACTTC. This codes for CASSFSFVATQYF. The V and J genes are TRBV7-2 and TRBJ2-5; no definite D call. The CDR3 spans 13 residues. V was cut by 3 bases and J by 8 bases, with 13 bases left in between. Germline V gives CDR1 SGHTA, CDR2 FQGNSA.

The V gene is TRBV5-4, the J gene TRBJ2-3; 9 bases are shared with TRBD1. CDR1 is SGHNT and CDR2 is YYREEE in the germline V gene (reference sequence). With 2 bases clipped from V and 9 bases from J, the junction kept 10 bases outside the gene matches. The CDR3 is 15 amino acids. The CDR3 bases are TGTGCCAGCAGCTTTCGGGACAGGGCTTGGGGGACGCAGTATTTT. Its translation is CASSFRDRAWGTQYF.

V gene TRBV30 combines with J gene TRBJ1-2; the match to TRBD1 covers 7 bases. V lost 4 bases to trimming and J lost 7 bases; unmatched junction nucleotides: 12. There are 14 residues in the CDR3. Looked up from germline, CDR1 is GTSNPN and CDR2 is SVGIG (reference sequence). CDR3 nucleotide sequence: TGTGCCTGGACCCTAGGGGGCGGAGGGGGTGGCTACACCTTC. Amino acids: CAWTLGGGGGGYTF.

The chain is built from TRBV19 and TRBJ2-1; the D gene is possibly TRBD1 (5 bases). The germline V and J ends were trimmed by 6 bases and 0 bases, with 12 bases remaining between them. The CDR3 is 15 residues long. CDR1 is LNHDA, CDR2 SQIVND, per germline (reference sequence). This CDR3 reads CASSPQASSYNEQFF. The CDR3 DNA is TGTGCCAGTAGCCCACAGGCGAGCTCCTACAATGAGCAGTTCTTC.

The chain recombines TRBV6-5 with TRBJ2-2; maybe TRBD2 (6 bases). CDR1 and CDR2 (germline): MNHEY, SVGAGI. The V end lost 10 bases, the J end lost 3 bases, and 9 bases lay between the germline ends. There are 12 residues in the CDR3. DNA for the CDR3: TGTGCCAACGGAGGGGACACCGGGGAGCTGTTTTTT. This gives the protein CANGGDTGELFF.

This chain joins TRBV9 and TRBJ1-1, with 7 bases matching TRBD1. Germline values: CDR1 SGDLS, CDR2 YYNGEE. After removal of 2 bases from V and 5 bases from J, the junction contained 3 bases not matched to a gene. The CDR3 contains 13 residues. The CDR3 reads CASSVTGRTEAFF. CDR3 coding DNA: TGTGCCAGCAGCGTGACAGGGAGAACTGAAGCTTTCTTT.

The V gene is TRBV4-2, the J gene TRBJ1-6; D perhaps matches TRBD1 (6 bases). The CDR3 spans 16 residues. CDR1 is LGHNA, CDR2 YNFKEQ, per germline. V shed 1 base and J shed 7 bases, with 14 bases lying between them. CDR3 loop: CASSQVTGMGNSPLHF. The CDR3 coding sequence is TGTGCCAGCAGCCAAGTGACAGGAATGGGGAATTCACCCCTCCACTTT.

This clone was counted a single time. The rearrangement joins TRBV3-1 (or the pseudogene TRBV3-2) to TRBJ1-2, with TRBD1 matching 7 bases. V dropped 1 base and J dropped 4; count of bases not matched to a gene: 3. CDR1 is LGHDT and CDR2 is YNNKEL in the germline V gene (reference sequence). There are 14 residues in the CDR3. The CDR3 spells CASSQAGQTYGYTF. Written as DNA, the CDR3 is TGTGCCAGCAGCCAAGCGGGACAGACCTATGGCTACACCTTC.